This T cell receptor (beta chain) was sequenced in a study of identical twins. Study-level findings and limits: Cross-sectional statistical analysis, not tracking of the same donors, underpinned the conclusions.

Only a few counts were recorded for this clonotype. The antigen is unknown. Among all donors, each was a healthy Caucasian. A single record per CDR3 protein comes from TCRdb applying MiXCR to the 5' RACE reads. The sample has about 530,000 distinct CDR3 sequences, about 16% seen once. This CDR3 is built from 16 residues. Germline V gives CDR1 DFQATT, CDR2 SNEGSKA (reference sequence). Trimming left V 6 bases short and J 2 bases short, with 22 bases between. Another study also made use of these data, one on yellow fever vaccine responses in identical twins.

V is TRBV20-1 and J is TRBJ1-2; no clear D gene. This TCR was sampled from a woman between 18 and 29 years old in good health. Input material: CD4+ T cells sorted from blood. This chain's CDR3 is CSAPSWVRSANYGYTF. The CDR3 DNA is TGCAGTGCCCCTTCCTGGGTAAGAAGTGCAAACTATGGCTACACCTTC.